The T cell receptor beta chain described here comes from a study of shared clonotypes between healthy human individuals. Study-wide points: Naive subsets typically showed greater estimated richness than memory subsets.

Genomic DNA of each subset was evenly split across several immunoSEQ plates. Profiling relied on immunoSEQ multiplex PCR, and the TCRdb table lists in-frame clones only, not all of them. The repertoire holds about 960,000 clones, with 70% to 85% as singletons. This clone showed up just once. Its target is unknown. The germline V gene has CDR1 MNHEY and CDR2 SVGAGI. The CDR3 contains 12 residues. V gave up 5 bases and J gave up 8 bases; unmatched junction bases: 3. Adult Caucasians living in Nashville, Tennessee made up all of the donors. The genes are TRBV6-5 and TRBJ1-2; 9 bases match TRBD1. Sequencing used memory CD4+ T cells sorted from blood. Indicated subset: CD45RA-negative fraction. The source of this sequence is a man between 18 and 29 years old in good health. The chain's CDR3 is CASSSTGGGYTF. For the CDR3, the DNA is TGTGCCAGCAGTAGTACAGGGGGCGGCTACACCTTC.